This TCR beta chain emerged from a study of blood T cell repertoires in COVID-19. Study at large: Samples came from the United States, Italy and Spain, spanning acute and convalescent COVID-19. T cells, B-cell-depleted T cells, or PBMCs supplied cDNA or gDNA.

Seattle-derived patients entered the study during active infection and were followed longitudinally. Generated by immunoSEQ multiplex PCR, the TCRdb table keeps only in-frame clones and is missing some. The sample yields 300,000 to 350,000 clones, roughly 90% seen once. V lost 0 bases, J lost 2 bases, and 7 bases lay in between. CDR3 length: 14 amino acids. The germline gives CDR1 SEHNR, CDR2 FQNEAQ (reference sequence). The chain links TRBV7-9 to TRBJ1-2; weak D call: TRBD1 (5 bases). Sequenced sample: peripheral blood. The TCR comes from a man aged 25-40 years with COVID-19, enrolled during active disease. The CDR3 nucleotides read TGTGCCAGCAGCTTAGCCGGGGGGAACTATGGCTACACCTTC. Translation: CASSLAGGNYGYTF.